Each of the 2 T cell receptor beta chains below was sequenced from the same sample in a study of cytomegalovirus exposure and HLA in healthy donors. The PCR used 60 Vbeta and 13 Jbeta primers. Produced via immunoSEQ multiplex PCR; TCRdb's table is partial and in-frame only. The table has hundreds of thousands of clones, approximately 80% seen once. The sample comprised PBMCs. Receptor source: a boy aged 2-15 years in good health and CMV-seronegative.

Written as DNA, the CDR3 is TGTGCCAGCAGCGTAGGAAGGGGGCTAGCGAATCCCGAGACCCAGTACTTC. Translating gives CASSVGRGLANPETQYF. The chain carries TRBV9 and TRBJ2-5; perhaps TRBD1 as D (7 bases). The V end lost 0 bases, the J end lost 5 bases, and 20 bases lay between the germline ends. The length of the CDR3 is 17 residues. Germline V gene sequence: CDR1 SGDLS, CDR2 YYNGEE.

The chain couples TRBV27 to TRBJ1-1, with D perhaps TRBD1 (6 bases). V lost 5 bases to trimming and J lost 1 base, with 17 bases between them. Germline loops: CDR1 MNHEY, CDR2 SMNVEV (reference sequence). The CDR3 sequence is 16 residues long. CDR3 DNA sequence: TGTGCCAGCAGTCCCTCCACTGGGACACCGAACACTGAAGCTTTCTTT. Its protein product is CASSPSTGTPNTEAFF.